The rows below give T cell receptor beta chains drawn from one sample of a study of post-analysis software for immune sequencing data. MiXCR was run by TCRdb on the PCR reads, yielding one entry per CDR3 protein. Here the sample spans hundreds of thousands of distinct CDR3 sequences, about 27% being singletons. Sequences were obtained from blood. Every receptor here comes from a girl between 5 and 17 years old with multiple sclerosis. CDR3s include the opening cysteine and the closing phenylalanine or tryptophan. A D gene is named only where the DNA matches it firmly. Rows give clone size only sometimes, using once, few, many, or a class for an expanded clone.

D gene	V gene	J gene	clone size	CDR3 DNA	CDR3 protein
.	TRBV29-1	TRBJ2-7	.	TGCAGCGTTCGGTCGGGATACGAGCAGTACTTC	CSVRSGYEQYF
.	TRBV15	TRBJ2-1	.	TGTGCCACCAGCCAGACTAGTCTCAATGAGCAGTTCTTC	CATSQTSLNEQFF
.	TRBV29-1	TRBJ2-3	many	TGCAGCGTTGGAGTCGGAGATACGCAGTATTTT	CSVGVGDTQYF
TRBD1	TRBV12-3/TRBV12-4	TRBJ1-5	many	TGTGCCAGCAGCCAGGGACAGCCCCACAATCAGCCCCAGCATTTT	CASSQGQPHNQPQHF
.	TRBV27	TRBJ2-1	few	TGTGCCGCTCAAAGTGGGGGGATGATAAGTGAGCAGTTCTTC	CAAQSGGMISEQFF
.	TRBV5-1	TRBJ2-3	few	TGCGCCAGCAGACCTGGGGGGCCGATGTCTACGCAGTATTTT	CASRPGGPMSTQYF
TRBD2	TRBV20-1	TRBJ2-1	few	TGCAGTGCTAGCTATTCGGAGCGGGGGGCCTACAATGAGCAGTTCTTC	CSASYSERGAYNEQFF
TRBD1	TRBV20-1	TRBJ2-3	.	TGCAGTGCCGTACAGGGGGCATCGGCAGATACGCAGTATTTT	CSAVQGASADTQYF
.	TRBV5-1	TRBJ2-7	.	TGCGCCAGCAGCCCCGGGCCAGCGAACTACGAGCAGTACTTC	CASSPGPANYEQYF
TRBD1	TRBV20-1	TRBJ2-1	few	TGCAGTGCAGCGACAGGGGAGCTTCCTGGTAATGAGCAGTTCTTC	CSAATGELPGNEQFF
.	TRBV20-1	TRBJ2-5	few	TGCAGTGCTAGAACCAGCCAAGAGACCCAGTACTTC	CSARTSQETQYF